The 16 T cell receptor beta chains below come from one sample, sequenced in a study of neurological immune-mediated disorders. Via MiXCR, TCRdb re-called the 5' RACE reads, giving one row per CDR3 protein. The sample shows under 85,000 distinct CDR3 sequences, less than 15% of them seen only once. The sequencing sample was made of PBMCs. These receptor sequences come from a woman aged 50 to 60 in good health.

This clonotype was seen repeatedly, ten times or more. This rearrangement joins TRBV5-1 to TRBJ2-2; D is perhaps TRBD2 (7 bases). The CDR3 is 15 amino acids. The V end lost 7 bases, the J end lost 5 bases, and 18 bases lay between the germline ends. Germline V gene data show CDR1 as SGHRS and CDR2 as YFSETQ. CDR3 nucleotides: TGCGCCAGCTCGCTGTTACAGGGAGGGACCGGGGAGCTGTTTTTT. Translation: CASSLLQGGTGELFF.

This clonotype was recorded at least ten times. The chain has TRBV3-1 and TRBJ2-1; 13 nucleotides line up with TRBD2. CDR3 length: 14 residues. CDR1 and CDR2 (germline): LGHDT, YNNKEL (reference sequence). Losses at the gene ends were 8 bases for V and 5 bases for J; bases not matched to a gene: 3. The CDR3 reads CASRLAGGDNEQFF. The CDR3 bases are TGTGCCAGCCGACTAGCGGGAGGAGACAATGAGCAGTTCTTC.

Concerning this clonotype: A clone one base away is much larger, so this may be a read error. The V gene is TRBV20-1, the J gene TRBJ1-6; tentative D call: TRBD1 (6 bases). The CDR3 totals 15 residues. Germline V gene sequence: CDR1 DFQATT, CDR2 SNEGSKA (reference sequence). The CDR3 DNA reads as TGCAGTGCTAGGAGACAGGAATACTATAATTCATCCCTCCACTTT. It is translated as CSARRQEYYNSSLHF.

This clonotype came up many times. The chain links TRBV5-1 to TRBJ2-2; TRBD1 agrees at 7 bases. The CDR3 totals 15 residues. The junction had 6 bases not matched to a gene; V was cut back by 3 bases and J by 4 bases. Looked up from germline, CDR1 is SGHRS and CDR2 is YFSETQ. Here the CDR3 reads CASSSAQGSTGELFF. The CDR3 DNA follows: TGCGCCAGCAGCTCCGCACAGGGGTCCACCGGGGAGCTGTTTTTT.

There are many counts of this clonotype. The CDR3, as DNA: TGTGCCAGCAGCTCGGGACACGAATCCTACGAGCAGTACTTC. The encoded protein is CASSSGHESYEQYF. The rearrangement joins TRBV7-8 to TRBJ2-7; possibly TRBD1 for D (6 bases). Trimming pared 4 bases from V and 1 base from J, leaving 11 bases between. Germline V gene lookup returns CDR1 SGHVS and CDR2 FQNEAQ. The CDR3 runs 14 residues.

This clonotype was seen repeatedly, ten times or more. This chain uses TRBV5-1 with TRBJ2-1; possible D gene TRBD1, 6 bases. This CDR3 has 12 amino acids. Germline lookup yields CDR1 SGHRS and CDR2 YFSETQ. Deletions cut 4 bases from V and 9 bases from J, with 11 bases between. This CDR3 is CASSLDSSEQFF. The DNA for the CDR3 is TGCGCCAGCAGCCTGGACAGTTCTGAGCAGTTCTTC.

This clonotype was seen many times. V gene TRBV18 combines with J gene TRBJ1-5; 10 bases are a match to TRBD1. The ends lost 3 bases at V and 5 bases at J; junction bases unmatched: 7. The CDR3 loop spans 16 amino acids. Germline V gene lookup returns CDR1 KGHSH and CDR2 LQKENI. In DNA form, the CDR3 reads TGTGCCAGCTCACCTACCGGGACAGGGGTCGATCAGCCCCAGCATTTT. Protein: CASSPTGTGVDQPQHF.

This clonotype has a count of ten or more. The chain recombines TRBV5-1 with TRBJ1-2; D gene unclear. This CDR3 has 13 residues. Germline loops: CDR1 SGHRS, CDR2 YFSETQ. With 3 bases removed from V and 5 bases from J, the gap between germline ends came to 11 bases. The CDR3, as DNA: TGCGCCAGCAGCTCCTCGACTGGATATGGCTACACCTTC. This encodes CASSSSTGYGYTF.

This clonotype was detected only once. This chain connects TRBV28 to TRBJ2-7, with 8 bases aligning to TRBD2. The V segment lost 6 bases and the J segment 4 bases; nucleotides outside the gene matches: 14. The CDR3 loop spans 16 amino acids. Per germline, CDR1 MDHEN and CDR2 SYDVKM. In nucleotides, the CDR3 is TGTGCCAGCAGATCGCAAATCGGGACTAGACGGTACGAGCAGTACTTC. It translates to CASRSQIGTRRYEQYF.

This clonotype was counted ten times or more. Its ends do not fully match the called genes, so a read error is possible. This chain joins TRBV12-3 or TRBV12-4 and TRBJ2-3; TRBD2 is a possible D gene (5 bases). This CDR3 has 11 amino acids. CDR3 sequence (DNA): TGTGCCAGCAGTTTAGGTTCTAGCAGTCTATTT. It translates to CASSLGSSSLF.

This clonotype was observed at least ten times. The V gene is TRBV5-1, the J gene TRBJ2-5; 8 bases are a match to TRBD1. Germline CDR1 reads SGHRS; CDR2 reads YFSETQ. V trimming: 3 bases; J trimming: 1 base; junction bases outside the gene matches: 2. This CDR3 spans 14 amino acids. CDR3 nucleotides: TGCGCCAGCAGCTCGGGACAGGTCCAAGAGACCCAGTACTTC. Translated: CASSSGQVQETQYF. The complete variable domain, with remaining parts taken from reference TRBV5-1 and TRBJ2-5, reads KAGVTQTPRYLIKTRGQQVTLSCSPISGHRSVSWYQQTPGQGLQFLFEYFSETQRNKGNFPGRFSGRQFSNSRSEMNVSTLELGDSALYLCASSSGQVQETQYFGPGTRLLVL.

This clonotype was picked up many times. The gene calls are TRBV5-5 and TRBJ2-3; D is perhaps TRBD2 (6 bases). The V end was cut by 2 bases, the J end by 3 bases, with 10 bases between. The CDR3 covers 14 residues. Looked up from germline, CDR1 is SGHKS and CDR2 is YYEKEE (reference sequence). For the CDR3, the DNA is TGTGCCAGCAGCTTAGGTGGGAGGACAGATACGCAGTATTTT. Amino acid sequence: CASSLGGRTDTQYF.

This clonotype was observed many times. CDR3 protein: CASSPGTGHLNTEAFF. As DNA, the CDR3 is TGTGCCAGCAGTCCCGGGACAGGGCATCTGAACACTGAAGCTTTCTTT. The genes are TRBV28 and TRBJ1-1; 9 bases align to TRBD1. Germline V gives CDR1 MDHEN, CDR2 SYDVKM. Trimming at V came to 5 bases and at J to 0 bases, leaving 7 bases not matched to a gene. The CDR3 has 16 amino acids.

This clonotype was observed at least ten times. CDR3: CASSPRTGGATYEQYF. The CDR3, as DNA: TGCGCCAGCAGCCCCCGGACAGGGGGTGCAACCTACGAGCAGTACTTC. The V and J genes are TRBV5-1 and TRBJ2-7, with 10 bases fitting TRBD1. V lost 4 bases to trimming and J lost 2 bases; unmatched junction nucleotides: 9. Looked up from germline, CDR1 is SGHRS and CDR2 is YFSETQ. This CDR3 is 16 amino acids long.

This clonotype was picked up many times. V is TRBV7-2 and J is TRBJ1-2; TRBD1 might be the D (5 bases). V was pared by 5 bases and J by 8 bases, with 18 bases between. The CDR3 is 14 amino acids. The germline V gene has CDR1 SGHTA and CDR2 FQGNSA. CDR3 DNA: TGTGCCAGCAGCCCCGGTTGGGGCAGAGAGGGCTACACCTTC. Amino acids: CASSPGWGREGYTF.

This clonotype appeared many times. The J gene is TRBJ2-7, the V gene TRBV28, with 10 nucleotides matching TRBD2. This CDR3 region has 16 residues. The germline gives CDR1 MDHEN, CDR2 SYDVKM. V was clipped by 2 bases and J by 4 bases; unmatched bases: 8. CDR3 sequence: CASSLVGGTSVYEQYF. The DNA of the CDR3 is TGTGCCAGCAGTTTAGTGGGGGGGACTAGCGTATACGAGCAGTACTTC.